This record covers a single T cell receptor beta chain. The sample belongs to a study of cytomegalovirus exposure and HLA in healthy donors. Germline trimming cut 1 base from V and 2 bases from J; bases unmatched to any gene: 5. The CDR3 has 15 amino acids. Per the germline V gene, CDR1 is MGHDK and CDR2 is SYGVNS. 13 Jbeta primers and 60 Vbeta primers were used for the PCR. The repertoire was sequenced with immunoSEQ multiplex PCR; TCRdb's copy has only in-frame clones and lacks some. The data contain roughly 130,000 clones, approximately 80% of them singletons. The gene calls are TRBV25-1 and TRBJ2-7; 7 bases are shared with TRBD1. The material sequenced was PBMCs. This clonotype was sampled from a man aged 30 to 39 in good health and CMV-seronegative. CDR3 bases: TGTGCCAGCAGTGAATCGACAGGGCTCCCCTACGAGCAGTACTTC. Protein product: CASSESTGLPYEQYF.